This T cell receptor beta chain was observed in a study of T-cell memory formation after mild COVID-19. Study-wide background: Largely, TCR clusters stayed within a single donor. General observations from the study: A subset of responding clones appeared in pre-infection memory, suggesting cross-reactive memory joined. Day 15 to 85 contracting clones showed balanced CD4/CD8; day 15 to 37 expanders favored CD4+.

Sample barcodes and UMIs were carried by the TCR alpha and TCR beta cDNA libraries that 5'RACE generated with constant-segment primers. TCRdb recomputed calls from the 5' RACE reads with MiXCR, one row per CDR3 protein. This table has roughly 450,000 distinct CDR3 sequences, about 18% appearing once. With respect to this clonotype: Its antigen remains unknown.

Trimming took 4 bases from V and 2 from J; bases not matched to a gene: 12. Germline V gene sequence: CDR1 SGHNT, CDR2 YYREEE (reference sequence). This CDR3 region has 16 residues. Source material: PBMCs or a T cell subset sorted from them (not recorded which). This sequence originates from an adult woman who had mild COVID-19 (a few samples of this study predate the infection). Cell type and time point are not known. The genes are TRBV5-4 and TRBJ2-7, with 7 bases matching TRBD2. As DNA, the CDR3 is TGTGCCAGCAGCCCGGACGGTGCGGGAGCGACCTACGAGCAGTACTTC. It is translated as CASSPDGAGATYEQYF.